This TCR beta chain originates from a study of a mutant IDH1 vaccine in newly diagnosed glioma. Study-level points and caveats: Changes in top peripheral clonotypes did not appear linked to pseudoprogression.

The time point denotes: week 5, during vaccination. Mutant IDH1 20-mer peptide, at 300 ug, made up each vaccine dose, with topical imiquimod. Regarding this clone: Antigen: not known.

This table comes from immunoSEQ multiplex PCR, and its TCRdb copy is limited to in-frame clones, with some not included. The sample shows fewer than 40,000 clones, more than 55% of them seen only once. Germline CDR1 and CDR2: MDHEN and SYDVKM. The CDR3 covers 14 residues. The trim removed 4 bases at V and 4 bases at J, leaving 1 base unmatched. The clonotype originates from a woman under 30 with glioma. This sample comprised PBMCs, obtained from a glioma patient whose treatment included an IDH1 peptide vaccine. The V call is TRBV28, the J call TRBJ1-5, with TRBD1 matching 10 bases. The CDR3 DNA reads TGTGCCAGCAGTTGGACAGGGGGAAATCAGCCCCAGCATTTT. This sequence encodes CASSWTGGNQPQHF.